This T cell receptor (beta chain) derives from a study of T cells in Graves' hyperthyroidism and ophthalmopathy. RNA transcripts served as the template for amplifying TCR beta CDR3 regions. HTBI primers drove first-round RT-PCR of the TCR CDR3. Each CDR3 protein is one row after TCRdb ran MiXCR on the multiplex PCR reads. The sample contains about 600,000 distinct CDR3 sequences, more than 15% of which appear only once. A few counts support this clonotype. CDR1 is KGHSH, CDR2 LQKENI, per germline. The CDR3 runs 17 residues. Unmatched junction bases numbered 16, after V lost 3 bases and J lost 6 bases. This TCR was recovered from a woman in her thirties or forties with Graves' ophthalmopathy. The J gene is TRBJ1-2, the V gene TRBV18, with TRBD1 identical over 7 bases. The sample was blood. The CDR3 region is CASSPGTDSIGRDGYTF. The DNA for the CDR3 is TGTGCCAGCTCACCCGGGACAGACTCTATTGGGCGCGATGGCTACACCTTC. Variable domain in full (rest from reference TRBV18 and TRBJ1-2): NAGVMQNPRHLVRRRGQEARLRCSPMKGHSHVYWYRQLPEEGLKFMVYLQKENIIDESGMPKERFSAEFPKEGPSILRIQQVVRGDSAAYFCASSPGTDSIGRDGYTFGSGTRLTVV.